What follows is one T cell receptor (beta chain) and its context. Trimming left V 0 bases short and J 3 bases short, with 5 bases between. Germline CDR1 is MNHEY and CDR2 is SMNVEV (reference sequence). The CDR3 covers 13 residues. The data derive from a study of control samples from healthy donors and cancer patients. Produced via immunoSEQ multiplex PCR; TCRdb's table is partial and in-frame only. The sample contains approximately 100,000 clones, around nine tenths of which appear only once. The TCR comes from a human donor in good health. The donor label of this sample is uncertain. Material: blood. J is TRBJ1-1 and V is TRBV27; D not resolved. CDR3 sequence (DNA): TGTGCCAGCAGTTTATCCCCCCACACTGAAGCTTTCTTT. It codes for CASSLSPHTEAFF.